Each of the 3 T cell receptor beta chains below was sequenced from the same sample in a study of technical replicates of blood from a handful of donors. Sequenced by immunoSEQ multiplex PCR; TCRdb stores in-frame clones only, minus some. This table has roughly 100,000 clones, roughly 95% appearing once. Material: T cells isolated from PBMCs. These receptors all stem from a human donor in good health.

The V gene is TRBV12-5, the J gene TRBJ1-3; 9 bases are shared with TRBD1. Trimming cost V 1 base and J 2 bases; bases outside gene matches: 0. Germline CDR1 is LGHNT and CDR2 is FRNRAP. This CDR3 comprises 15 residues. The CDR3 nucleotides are TGTGCTAGTGGTTTGGGGGACAGGGCTGGAAACACCATATATTTT. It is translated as CASGLGDRAGNTIYF.

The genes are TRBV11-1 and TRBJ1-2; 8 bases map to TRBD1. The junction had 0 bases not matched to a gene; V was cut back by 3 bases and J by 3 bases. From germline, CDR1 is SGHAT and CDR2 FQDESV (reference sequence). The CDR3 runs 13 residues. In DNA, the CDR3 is TGTGCCAGCAGCTTGGGACAGGACTATGGCTACACCTTC. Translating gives CASSLGQDYGYTF. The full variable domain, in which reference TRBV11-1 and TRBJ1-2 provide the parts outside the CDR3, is EAEVAQSPRYKITEKSQAVAFWCDPISGHATLYWYRQILGQGPELLVQFQDESVVDDSQLPKDRFSAERLKGVDSTLKIQPAELGDSAMYLCASSLGQDYGYTFGSGTRLTVV.

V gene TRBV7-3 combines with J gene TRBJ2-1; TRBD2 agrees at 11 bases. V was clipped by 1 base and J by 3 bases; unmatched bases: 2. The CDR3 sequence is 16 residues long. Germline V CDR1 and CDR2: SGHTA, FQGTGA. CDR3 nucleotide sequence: TGTGCCAGCAGCTTAAGGACTAGCGGGCACTACAATGAGCAGTTCTTC. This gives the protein CASSLRTSGHYNEQFF.